This TCR beta chain was documented in a study of cytomegalovirus exposure and HLA in healthy donors. For the study at large: T cells numbering around 180 million yielded roughly 120 million unique TCR beta sequences in an earlier analysis.

PCR amplification relied on 60 Vbeta primers (plus 13 Jbeta primers). Assay: immunoSEQ multiplex PCR; the TCRdb copy retains only in-frame clones and omits some. The sample lists 150,000 to 180,000 clones, around 68% occurring once. Germline assignment: CDR1 SGHTA and CDR2 FQGNSA. V trimming: 3 bases; J trimming: 7 bases; junction bases outside the gene matches: 3. The CDR3 has 14 amino acids. The chain couples TRBV7-2 to TRBJ1-2; 12 bases align to TRBD1. The origin of this receptor is a man aged 25 to 45 in good health and CMV-seronegative. Sequencing was performed on PBMCs. CDR3 protein: CASSFRDRGPGYTF. CDR3 DNA: TGTGCCAGCAGCTTCCGGGACAGGGGGCCTGGCTACACCTTC.